Listed below are T cell receptor beta chains from one sample, sequenced in a study of graft-versus-host responses after intestinal transplantation. Sequenced by immunoSEQ multiplex PCR; TCRdb stores in-frame clones only, minus some. The repertoire holds approximately 130,000 clones, with roughly nine tenths as singletons. These receptors' targets are unknown. The starting material was unstimulated CD4+ T cells sorted from spleen or lymph node cells, obtained before intestinal transplant. Receptor source: a human donor who received an intestinal transplant. CDR3s leave out the opening cysteine and the closing phenylalanine or tryptophan. Each record gives: clone size, V gene, J gene, CDR3 protein. The size of a clone is reported for some rows only, either as once, few or many, or as a class for expanded clones.

clone size: -
V gene: TRBV11-2
J gene: TRBJ1-2
CDR3 protein: ASSLGLGSNYGYT

clone size: once
V gene: TRBV5-8
J gene: TRBJ2-2
CDR3 protein: ASSRGLTSYTGELF

clone size: -
V gene: TRBV15
J gene: TRBJ2-7
CDR3 protein: ATSRDYPYEQY

clone size: -
V gene: TRBV6-5
J gene: TRBJ1-2
CDR3 protein: ASKQGVSLTAGYT

clone size: -
V gene: TRBV9
J gene: TRBJ2-5
CDR3 protein: ASSAPAGVVEETQY

clone size: -
V gene: TRBV11-2
J gene: TRBJ2-3
CDR3 protein: ASSPPYRGPPDTQY

clone size: -
V gene: TRBV7-8
J gene: TRBJ1-1
CDR3 protein: ASAAMNTEAF

clone size: -
V gene: TRBV30
J gene: TRBJ2-1
CDR3 protein: AWGLAGGGNEQF

clone size: -
V gene: TRBV2
J gene: TRBJ2-3
CDR3 protein: ASSPVGGSDTQY

clone size: -
V gene: TRBV6-1
J gene: TRBJ2-5
CDR3 protein: ASSDSVGRGQETQY

clone size: -
V gene: TRBV9
J gene: TRBJ2-7
CDR3 protein: ASSVDGTGLYEQY

clone size: once
V gene: TRBV5-1
J gene: TRBJ1-1
CDR3 protein: ASSSTSGQGSLPF

clone size: -
V gene: TRBV5-6
J gene: TRBJ2-5
CDR3 protein: ASRPGTSGGLAQY

clone size: few
V gene: TRBV11-3
J gene: TRBJ1-6
CDR3 protein: ASRGNNSPLH

clone size: -
V gene: TRBV9
J gene: TRBJ1-6
CDR3 protein: ASSVDSRSPLH

clone size: -
V gene: TRBV11-2
J gene: TRBJ2-3
CDR3 protein: ASSLGLARSTDTQY

clone size: -
V gene: TRBV2
J gene: TRBJ2-2
CDR3 protein: ASSVAGGHNTGELF

clone size: -
V gene: TRBV4-1
J gene: TRBJ1-5
CDR3 protein: ASSQEPGVSNQPQH

clone size: -
V gene: TRBV30
J gene: TRBJ2-1
CDR3 protein: AWSVFPLKRNEQF

clone size: -
V gene: TRBV5-1
J gene: TRBJ1-2
CDR3 protein: ASSLRTDNYGYT

clone size: -
V gene: TRBV18
J gene: TRBJ1-5
CDR3 protein: ASSPTGVYQPQH

clone size: -
V gene: TRBV11-3
J gene: TRBJ1-1
CDR3 protein: ASSLGQNTEAF

clone size: -
V gene: TRBV10-3
J gene: TRBJ1-6
CDR3 protein: AISESQGVAPLH

clone size: -
V gene: TRBV7-2
J gene: TRBJ1-4
CDR3 protein: ASSLSSGEKLF

clone size: -
V gene: TRBV11-2
J gene: TRBJ1-6
CDR3 protein: ASSPRTSSPLH

clone size: -
V gene: TRBV4-1
J gene: TRBJ2-1
CDR3 protein: ASSPVSRLAGSNEQF